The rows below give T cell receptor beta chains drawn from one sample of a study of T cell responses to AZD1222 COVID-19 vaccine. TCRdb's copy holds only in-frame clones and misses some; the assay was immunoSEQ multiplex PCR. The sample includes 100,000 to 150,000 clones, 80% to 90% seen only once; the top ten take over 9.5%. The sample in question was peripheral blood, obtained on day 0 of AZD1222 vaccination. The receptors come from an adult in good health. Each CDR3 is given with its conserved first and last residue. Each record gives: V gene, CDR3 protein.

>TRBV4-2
CASSQELAGGGTDTQYF
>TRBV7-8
CASSSTGVGEKLFF
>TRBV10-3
CAISNLQETQYF
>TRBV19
CASSVSIRGNTGYTF
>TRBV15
CATSREFLSGEQYF
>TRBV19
CASSSGDHNEQFF
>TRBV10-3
CAIRETGGDYGYTF
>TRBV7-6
CASSLGRVLNTEAFF
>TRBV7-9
CASSTRTARENEQFF
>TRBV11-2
CASSSLRSGNTEAFF
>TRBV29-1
CSVQLNREGDTQYF
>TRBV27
CASSWHRGSADQPQHF
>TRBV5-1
CASSLVGRGRGRANYGYTF
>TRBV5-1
CASRLDSLYGYTF
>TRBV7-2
CASSLVSGQPYNEQFF
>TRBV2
CASSETGVTALGF
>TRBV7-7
CASSRGEVDTQYF
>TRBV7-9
CASSVRNTGELFF
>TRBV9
CASSASDSFYEQYF
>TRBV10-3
CAISENPPGQGIPYEQYF
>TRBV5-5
CASSPVETDTQYF
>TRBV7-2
CASSLGGGARGETQYF
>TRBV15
CATSSDRAYYNSPLHF
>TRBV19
CASTHRATGELFF
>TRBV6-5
CASSYLGQETQYF
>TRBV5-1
CASSWDRGPYEQYF
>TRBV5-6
CASSLATGGYGNTIYF
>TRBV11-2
CASSATGSGYTF
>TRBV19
CASRTGQGASTDTQYF
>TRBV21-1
CASSKAHSFSGNTIYF
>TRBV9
CASSTQTGSYEQYF
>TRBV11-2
CASSNGLLLNEQFF
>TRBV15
CATSILRGNEQFF
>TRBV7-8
CASSQGLSYEQYF
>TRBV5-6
CASSMMGYHYEQYF
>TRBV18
CASSLPFTEAFF
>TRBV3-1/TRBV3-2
CASSLTPGLAESGGELFF
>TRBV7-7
CASSPSGGSYNEQFF
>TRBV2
CASSERGTNEKLFF
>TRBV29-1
CSVRHRLSNYGYTF
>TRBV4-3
CASSQRATAGELFF
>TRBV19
CASSQGSGTDTQYF
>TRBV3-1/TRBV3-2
CASRNMGQGAWSPLHF
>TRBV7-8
CASSLGGGDYGYTF
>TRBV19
CASSTAGGVTGELFF
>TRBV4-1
CASSQGVINYGYTF
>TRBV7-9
CASSPRQGAPYEQYF